This is a list of T cell receptor beta chains from one sample in a study of graft-versus-host responses after intestinal transplantation. These receptors' antigens are unknown. The assay was immunoSEQ multiplex PCR, and TCRdb's table has in-frame clones only and misses some. The sample comprises 120,000 or so clones, roughly 93% of which are singletons, and about 0.51% rests with the top ten. Material: unstimulated CD8+ T cells sorted from spleen or lymph node cells, obtained before intestinal transplant. The receptors stem from a human donor who received an intestinal transplant. CDR3s include the opening cysteine and the closing phenylalanine or tryptophan.

j_call | v_call | cdr3_aa
TRBJ1-2 | TRBV25-1 | CASTQGGNYGYTF
TRBJ2-7 | TRBV19 | CASSAGTGGHYEQYF
TRBJ1-2 | TRBV2 | CASSEAGQGAYGYTF
TRBJ2-7 | TRBV5-4 | CASSSRDSAYEQYF
TRBJ2-1 | TRBV29-1 | CSVEQQVPNEQFF
TRBJ2-1 | TRBV9 | CASSPGTSGSNEQFF
TRBJ1-4 | TRBV7-6 | CASSPGVTNEKLFF
TRBJ2-1 | TRBV9 | CASSPGGGLAGVGEQFF
TRBJ1-1 | TRBV27 | CASSLLGGNTEAFF
TRBJ1-1 | TRBV5-1 | CASSHFGTANTEAFF
TRBJ1-1 | TRBV28 | CASSQYRGTEAFF
TRBJ1-5 | TRBV6-1 | CASGKGTANQPQHF
TRBJ2-3 | TRBV14 | CASSQERQGFTDTQYF
TRBJ2-3 | TRBV27 | CASSTLAGETDTQYF
TRBJ2-7 | TRBV2 | CASIPGLAGYEQYF
TRBJ2-7 | TRBV5-4 | CASSKDRLAGGSPYEQYF
TRBJ2-2 | TRBV9 | CASSVASGRPTGELFF
TRBJ2-7 | TRBV7-6 | CASSHGTGGIYEQYF
TRBJ2-7 | TRBV5-4 | CASSLGPEQYF
TRBJ2-5 | TRBV11-2 | CASSEILGGAGVGETQYF
TRBJ2-5 | TRBV6-1 | CASTDDGQGGQETQYF
TRBJ1-2 | TRBV2 | CASSEGGLYGYTF
TRBJ2-7 | TRBV7-3 | CASSLVRGEVGEQYF
TRBJ2-3 | TRBV6-1 | CATQRADTQYF
TRBJ2-3 | TRBV5-1 | CASSWGTDTQYF
TRBJ2-5 | TRBV27 | CASSGPAGAETQYF
TRBJ1-2 | TRBV4-1 | CASSQDRAGGDGYTF
TRBJ1-5 | TRBV4-1 | CASSQVANRGNQPQHF
TRBJ1-1 | TRBV7-3 | CASSTQGGGDTEAFF
TRBJ2-7 | TRBV6-1 | CASSEDGSVAGESYEQYF
TRBJ1-1 | TRBV30 | CAWSQGVSTEAFF
TRBJ2-1 | TRBV19 | CASSWGNYNEQFF
TRBJ1-2 | TRBV13 | CASSLDSYGYTF
TRBJ2-1 | TRBV27 | CASSFQGLSYNEQFF
TRBJ1-1 | TRBV7-2 | CASSRSTGWITEAFF
TRBJ2-2 | TRBV29-1 | CSVPDRDTGELFF
TRBJ2-1 | TRBV5-6 | CASSNGLAGPQVEQFF
TRBJ2-3 | TRBV19 | CASRSGSRGDTQYF
TRBJ2-1 | TRBV11-3 | CASSTEVAGLNEQFF